At least ten counts were recorded for the clone carrying this TCR beta chain. Its antigen is unidentified. The data belong to a study of response to subunit inactivated influenza vaccine. The CDR3 consists of 12 residues. V lost 4 bases and J lost 2, with 8 bases in between. Germline V gives CDR1 SQVTM, CDR2 ANQGSEA. Each CDR3 protein is one row after TCRdb ran MiXCR on the RT-PCR reads. The data contain fewer than 600,000 distinct CDR3 sequences, approximately 7.7% of them seen just once; the ten biggest clones take up over 10%. Study findings and constraints: The authors offered the suggestion that each seasonal influenza vaccination recruits few new T cells.

The chain links TRBV29-1 to TRBJ1-2; weak D call: TRBD1 (5 bases). Specimen: PBMCs from blood, collected roughly 24 months after vaccination. This TCR derives from a man between 45 and 75 years old who received an inactivated influenza vaccine. CDR3 residues: CSVVSGNYGYTF. DNA for the CDR3: TGCAGCGTTGTGTCAGGGAACTATGGCTACACCTTC.